This is a list of T cell receptor beta chains from one sample in a study of T cell responses to AZD1222 COVID-19 vaccine. Libraries were prepared by immunoSEQ multiplex PCR; TCRdb keeps only in-frame clonotypes and omits some of them. The data hold about 170,000 clones, with approximately 90% observed a single time. Sequenced material: peripheral blood, taken 28 days after the second dose of the MenACWY control vaccine. The receptors were gathered from an adult who received the MenACWY meningococcal vaccine as a control. Each CDR3 is given with its conserved first and last residue. D genes are given only for firm matches. Clone size, where shown, is once, few, many, or a class for clones that have expanded.

clone size: .
V gene: TRBV10-1
D gene: .
J gene: TRBJ1-5
CDR3 protein: CASRQGQPQHF
CDR3 DNA: TGCGCCAGCAGACAGGGTCAGCCCCAGCATTTT

clone size: .
V gene: TRBV10-2
D gene: TRBD1
J gene: TRBJ2-7
CDR3 protein: CASSDRDRTYEQYF
CDR3 DNA: TGCGCCAGCAGTGACCGGGACAGGACCTACGAGCAGTACTTC

clone size: .
V gene: TRBV6-6
D gene: TRBD1
J gene: TRBJ1-5
CDR3 protein: CASSRRDRDNLHQPQHF
CDR3 DNA: TGTGCCAGCAGTCGCCGGGACAGGGACAATTTGCATCAGCCCCAGCATTTT

clone size: .
V gene: TRBV19
D gene: TRBD1
J gene: TRBJ1-5
CDR3 protein: CASSVTGGDQPQHF
CDR3 DNA: TGTGCCAGTAGTGTCACAGGGGGCGATCAGCCCCAGCATTTT

clone size: .
V gene: TRBV27
D gene: .
J gene: TRBJ2-1
CDR3 protein: CASSLGNNEQFF
CDR3 DNA: TGTGCCAGCAGTCTCGGGAACAATGAGCAGTTCTTC

clone size: .
V gene: TRBV4-3
D gene: .
J gene: TRBJ2-2
CDR3 protein: CASSQEWPSAAGELFF
CDR3 DNA: TGCGCCAGCAGCCAAGAATGGCCTAGCGCGGCCGGGGAGCTGTTTTTT

clone size: .
V gene: TRBV5-1
D gene: .
J gene: TRBJ1-2
CDR3 protein: CASSLEALGGYTF
CDR3 DNA: TGCGCCAGCAGCCTAGAGGCCCTGGGGGGCTACACCTTC

clone size: .
V gene: TRBV29-1
D gene: .
J gene: TRBJ2-1
CDR3 protein: CSVKRSSSYNEQFF
CDR3 DNA: TGCAGCGTTAAGCGGAGCAGCTCCTACAATGAGCAGTTCTTC

clone size: .
V gene: TRBV5-4
D gene: .
J gene: TRBJ2-1
CDR3 protein: CASSLKLGTYEQFF
CDR3 DNA: TGTGCCAGCAGCTTGAAATTGGGGACGTATGAGCAGTTCTTC

clone size: .
V gene: TRBV19
D gene: .
J gene: TRBJ1-5
CDR3 protein: CASSIGQGNNQPQHF
CDR3 DNA: TGTGCCAGTAGTATAGGGCAGGGGAACAATCAGCCCCAGCATTTT

clone size: once
V gene: TRBV20-1
D gene: .
J gene: TRBJ1-2
CDR3 protein: CSASGPMAYGYTF
CDR3 DNA: TGCAGTGCTAGTGGTCCCATGGCCTATGGCTACACCTTC

clone size: .
V gene: TRBV5-1
D gene: .
J gene: TRBJ2-7
CDR3 protein: CASSLAGEQYF
CDR3 DNA: TGCGCCAGCAGCTTGGCCGGCGAGCAGTACTTC

clone size: .
V gene: TRBV5-1
D gene: TRBD2
J gene: TRBJ2-7
CDR3 protein: CASSLSGGRYEQYF
CDR3 DNA: TGCGCCAGCAGCTTGAGCGGGGGGCGCTACGAGCAGTACTTC

clone size: .
V gene: TRBV28
D gene: .
J gene: TRBJ2-7
CDR3 protein: CASSLPPGGYEQYF
CDR3 DNA: TGTGCCAGCAGTTTGCCCCCTGGAGGCTACGAGCAGTACTTC

clone size: .
V gene: TRBV6-5
D gene: .
J gene: TRBJ1-2
CDR3 protein: CASTPDIHGYTF
CDR3 DNA: TGTGCCAGCACCCCGGACATCCATGGCTACACCTTC

clone size: .
V gene: TRBV2
D gene: .
J gene: TRBJ2-5
CDR3 protein: CASSTPGLMETQYF
CDR3 DNA: TGTGCCAGCAGTACTCCGGGACTTATGGAGACCCAGTACTTC